The entry that follows covers one T cell receptor (beta chain) sequence. The data were produced by immunoSEQ multiplex PCR, yet TCRdb's version contains in-frame clones alone and is incomplete. The sample records a few hundred thousand clones, approximately 79% being singletons. This sample is drawn from a study of blood T cell repertoires in COVID-19. The sequenced sample consisted of PBMCs or T cells enriched from blood (not recorded which). The source is a man between 25 and 39 years old with acute COVID-19.

The CDR3 spells CASSSRLAGGNEQFF. For the CDR3, the DNA is TGTGCCAGCAGTTCCCGACTAGCGGGAGGCAATGAGCAGTTCTTC. The chain combines TRBV27 with TRBJ2-1, with 13 nucleotides matching TRBD2. The CDR3 covers 15 residues. After removal of 4 bases from V and 6 bases from J, the junction contained 3 bases not matched to a gene. CDR1 MNHEY and CDR2 SMNVEV come from the germline V gene (reference sequence).